This T cell receptor (beta chain) was sequenced in a study of blood T cell repertoires in COVID-19. Assay: immunoSEQ multiplex PCR; the TCRdb copy retains only in-frame clones and omits some. The data contain tens of thousands of clones, about 79% of them singletons. Germline V lookup: CDR1 LNHDA, CDR2 SQIVND (reference sequence). The CDR3 spans 14 residues. V was shortened by 6 bases and J by 7 bases, with 15 bases between the two germline ends. The chain joins TRBV19 to TRBJ2-2; a weak D match, TRBD1 (5 bases). The TCR originated in a woman in her sixties with acute or convalescent COVID-19. The sequenced sample was peripheral blood. CDR3 in DNA: TGTGCCAGTAGAACAACCTCAGGGATCGGGGAGCTGTTTTTT. It encodes CASRTTSGIGELFF.